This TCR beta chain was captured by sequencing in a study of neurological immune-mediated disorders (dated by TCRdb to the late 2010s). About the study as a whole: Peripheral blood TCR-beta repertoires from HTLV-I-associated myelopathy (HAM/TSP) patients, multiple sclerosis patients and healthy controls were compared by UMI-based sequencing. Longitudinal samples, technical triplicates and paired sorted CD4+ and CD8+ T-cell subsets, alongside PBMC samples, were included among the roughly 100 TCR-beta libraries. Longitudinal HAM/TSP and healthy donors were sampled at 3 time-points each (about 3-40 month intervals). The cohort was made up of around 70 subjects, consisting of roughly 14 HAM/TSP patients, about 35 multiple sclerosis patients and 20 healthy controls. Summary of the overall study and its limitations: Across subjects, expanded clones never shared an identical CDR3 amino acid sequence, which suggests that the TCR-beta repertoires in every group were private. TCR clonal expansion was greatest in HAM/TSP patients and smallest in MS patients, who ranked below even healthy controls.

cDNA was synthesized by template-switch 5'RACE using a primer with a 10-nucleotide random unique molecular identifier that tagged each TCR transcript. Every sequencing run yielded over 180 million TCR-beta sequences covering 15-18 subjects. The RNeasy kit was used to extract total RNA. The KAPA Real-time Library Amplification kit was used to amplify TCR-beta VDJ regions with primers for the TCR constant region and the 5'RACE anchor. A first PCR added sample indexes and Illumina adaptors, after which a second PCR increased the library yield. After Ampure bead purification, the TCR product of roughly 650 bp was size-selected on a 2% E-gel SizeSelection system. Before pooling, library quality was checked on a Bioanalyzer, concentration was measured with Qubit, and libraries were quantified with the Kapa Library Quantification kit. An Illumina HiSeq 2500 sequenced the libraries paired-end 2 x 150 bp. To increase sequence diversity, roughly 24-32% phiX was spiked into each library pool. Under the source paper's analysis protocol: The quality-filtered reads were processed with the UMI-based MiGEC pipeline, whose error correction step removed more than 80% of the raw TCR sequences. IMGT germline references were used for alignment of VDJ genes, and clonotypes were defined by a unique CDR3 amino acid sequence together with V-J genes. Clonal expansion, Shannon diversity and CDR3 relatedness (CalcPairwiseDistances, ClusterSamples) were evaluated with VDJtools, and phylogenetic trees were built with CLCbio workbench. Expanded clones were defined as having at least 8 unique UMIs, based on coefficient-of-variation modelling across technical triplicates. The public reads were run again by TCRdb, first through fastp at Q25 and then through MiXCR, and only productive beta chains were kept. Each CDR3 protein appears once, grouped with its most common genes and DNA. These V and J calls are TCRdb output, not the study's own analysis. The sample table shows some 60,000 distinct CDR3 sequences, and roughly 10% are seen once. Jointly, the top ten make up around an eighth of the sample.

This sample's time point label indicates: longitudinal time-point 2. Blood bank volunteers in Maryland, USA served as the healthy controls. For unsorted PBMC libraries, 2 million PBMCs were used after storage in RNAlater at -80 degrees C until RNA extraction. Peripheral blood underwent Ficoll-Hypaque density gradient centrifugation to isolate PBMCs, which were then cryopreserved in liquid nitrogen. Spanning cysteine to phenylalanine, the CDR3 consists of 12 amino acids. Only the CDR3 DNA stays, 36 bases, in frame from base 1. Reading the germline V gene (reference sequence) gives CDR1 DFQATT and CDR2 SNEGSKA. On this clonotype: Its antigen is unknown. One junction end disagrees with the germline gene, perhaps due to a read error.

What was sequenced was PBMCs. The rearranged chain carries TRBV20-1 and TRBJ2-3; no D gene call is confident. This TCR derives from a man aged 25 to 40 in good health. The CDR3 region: CSARGLGADTHF. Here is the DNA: TGCAGTGCTAGAGGGCTAGGAGCAGATACGCATTTT.